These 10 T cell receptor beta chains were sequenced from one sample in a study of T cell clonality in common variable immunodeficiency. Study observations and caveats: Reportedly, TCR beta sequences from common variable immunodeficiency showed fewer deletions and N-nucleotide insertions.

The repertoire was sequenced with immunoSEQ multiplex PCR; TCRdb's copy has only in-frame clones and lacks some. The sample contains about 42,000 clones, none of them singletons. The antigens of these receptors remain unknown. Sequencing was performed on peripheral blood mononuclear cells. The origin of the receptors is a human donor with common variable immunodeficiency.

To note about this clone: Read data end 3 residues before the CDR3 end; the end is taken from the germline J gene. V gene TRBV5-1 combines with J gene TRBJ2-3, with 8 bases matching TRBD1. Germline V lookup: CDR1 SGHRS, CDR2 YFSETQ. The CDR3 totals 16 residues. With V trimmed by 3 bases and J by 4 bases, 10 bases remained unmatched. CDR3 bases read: TGCGCCAGCAGCTCTCGGACAGGGTTAAGGGCAGATACG. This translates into CASSSRTGLRADT. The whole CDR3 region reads CASSSRTGLRADTQYF.

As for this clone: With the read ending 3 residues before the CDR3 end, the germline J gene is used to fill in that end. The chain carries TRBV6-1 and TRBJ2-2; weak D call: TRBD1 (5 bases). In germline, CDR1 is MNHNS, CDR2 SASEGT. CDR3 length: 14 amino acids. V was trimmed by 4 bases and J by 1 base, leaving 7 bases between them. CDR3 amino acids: CASSGTGNTGELFF. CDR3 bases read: TGTGCCAGCAGTGGAACAGGGAACACCGGGGAG.

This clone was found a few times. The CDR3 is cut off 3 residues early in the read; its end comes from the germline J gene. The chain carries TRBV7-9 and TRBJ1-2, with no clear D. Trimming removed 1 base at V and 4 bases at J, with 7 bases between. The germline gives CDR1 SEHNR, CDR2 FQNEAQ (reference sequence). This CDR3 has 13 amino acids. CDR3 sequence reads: CASSLGHLYGYTF. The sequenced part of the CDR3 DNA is TGTGCCAGCAGCTTAGGACACCTCTATGGC.

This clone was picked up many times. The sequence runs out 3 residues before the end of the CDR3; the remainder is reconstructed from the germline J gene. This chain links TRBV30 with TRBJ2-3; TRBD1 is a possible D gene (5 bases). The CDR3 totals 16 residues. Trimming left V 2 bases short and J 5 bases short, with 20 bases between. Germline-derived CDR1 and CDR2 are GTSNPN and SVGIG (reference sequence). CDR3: CAWSPRTPRRQDTQYF. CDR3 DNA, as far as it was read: TGTGCCTGGAGTCCTCGGACACCTCGTCGACAAGATACG.

CDR3: CASSGRDRANYGYTF. Incomplete CDR3 DNA: TGTGCCAGTAGTGGTCGAGATAGGGCCAACTATGGC. The chain couples TRBV19 to TRBJ1-2; D unclear. The read comes to an end 3 residues before the CDR3 does, leaving the germline J gene to fill in the end. V lost 5 bases, J lost 2 bases, and 15 bases lay in between. This CDR3 comprises 15 residues. Germline CDR1 reads LNHDA; CDR2 reads SQIVND (reference sequence). The variable domain in full, completed from reference TRBV19 and TRBJ1-2, reads DGGITQSPKYLFRKEGQNVTLSCEQNLNHDAMYWYRQDPGQGLRLIYYSQIVNDFQKGDIAEGYSVSREKKESFPLTVTSAQKNPTAFYLCASSGRDRANYGYTFGSGTRLTVV.

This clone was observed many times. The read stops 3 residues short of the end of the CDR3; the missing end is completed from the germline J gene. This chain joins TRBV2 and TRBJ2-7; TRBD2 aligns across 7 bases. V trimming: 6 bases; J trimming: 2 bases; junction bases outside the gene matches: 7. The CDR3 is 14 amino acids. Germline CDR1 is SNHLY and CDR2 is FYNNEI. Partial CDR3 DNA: TGTGCCAGCAGGGCGCTAGCGGAGGCCTACGAG. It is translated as CASRALAEAYE. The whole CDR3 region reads CASRALAEAYEQYF.

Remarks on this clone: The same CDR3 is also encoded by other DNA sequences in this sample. CDR3 bases read: TGTGCCAGCAGCTTATCAGGCAAGAACACTGAA. This codes for CASSLSGKNTE. The whole CDR3 sequence reads CASSLSGKNTEAFF. The genes are TRBV7-9 and TRBJ1-1; D is undetermined. The read terminates 3 residues before the CDR3 end, so the remaining end is supplied by the germline J gene. CDR3 length: 14 amino acids. The V end lost 2 bases, the J end lost 1 base, and 8 bases lay between the germline ends. Per the germline V gene, CDR1 is SEHNR and CDR2 is FQNEAQ (reference sequence).

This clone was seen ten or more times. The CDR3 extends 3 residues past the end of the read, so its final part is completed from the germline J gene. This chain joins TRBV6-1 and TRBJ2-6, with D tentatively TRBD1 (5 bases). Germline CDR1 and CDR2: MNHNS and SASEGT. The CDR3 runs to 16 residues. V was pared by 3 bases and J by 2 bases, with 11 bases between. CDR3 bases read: TGTGCCAGCAGTGAGCGCCCAGGGACTGGGGCCAACGTC. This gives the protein CASSERPGTGANV. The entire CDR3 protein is CASSERPGTGANVLTF.

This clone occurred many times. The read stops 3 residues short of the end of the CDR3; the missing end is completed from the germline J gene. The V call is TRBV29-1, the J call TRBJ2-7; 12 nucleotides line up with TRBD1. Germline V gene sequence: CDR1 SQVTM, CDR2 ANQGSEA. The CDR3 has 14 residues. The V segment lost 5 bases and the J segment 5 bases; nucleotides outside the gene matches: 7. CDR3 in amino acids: CSVLGGTGGHEQYF. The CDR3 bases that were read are TGCAGCGTTTTGGGCGGGACAGGGGGCCACGAG.

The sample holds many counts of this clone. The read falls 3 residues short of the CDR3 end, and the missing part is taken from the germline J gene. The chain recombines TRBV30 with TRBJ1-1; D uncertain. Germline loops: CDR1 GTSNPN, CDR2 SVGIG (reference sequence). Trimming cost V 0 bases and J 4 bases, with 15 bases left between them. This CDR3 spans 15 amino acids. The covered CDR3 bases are TGTGCCTGGAGTGTAAGATGGTCAAACGGCACTGAA. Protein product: CAWSVRWSNGTE. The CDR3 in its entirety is CAWSVRWSNGTEAFF.